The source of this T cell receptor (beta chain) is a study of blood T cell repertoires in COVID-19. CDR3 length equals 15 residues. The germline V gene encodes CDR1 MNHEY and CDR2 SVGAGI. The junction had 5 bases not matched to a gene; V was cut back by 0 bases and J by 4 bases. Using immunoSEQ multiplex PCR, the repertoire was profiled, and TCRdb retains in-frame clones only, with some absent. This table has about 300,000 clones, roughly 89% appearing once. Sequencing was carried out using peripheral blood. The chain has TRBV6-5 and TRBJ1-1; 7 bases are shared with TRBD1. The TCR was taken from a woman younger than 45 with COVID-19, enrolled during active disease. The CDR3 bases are TGTGCCAGCAGTTACTCGAGAGGGGGCACCACTGAAGCTTTCTTT. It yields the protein CASSYSRGGTTEAFF.